A selection of T cell receptor beta chains follows, all from one sample in a study of sequential checkpoint blockade in melanoma. The protocol was immunoSEQ multiplex PCR, while the TCRdb copy is restricted to in-frame clones and leaves out a portion. Among about 25,000 clones listed, about 77% were seen once. The specimen comprised CD8+ T cells sorted from blood (inferred from file names), sampled from a patient given nivolumab and ipilimumab in sequence. These receptors all stem from a human donor with melanoma. The CDR3 runs from the conserved cysteine through the conserved F or W. The order of the fields is clone size, D gene, V gene, J gene, CDR3 protein, CDR3 DNA. A D gene is named only where the DNA matches it firmly. Only some rows state a clone size, as once, few, many or a class for expanded clones.

.	.	TRBV10-3	TRBJ2-7	CAISELAGPYEQYF	TGTGCCATCAGTGAGTTGGCGGGGCCGTACGAGCAGTACTTC
.	.	TRBV7-6	TRBJ1-1	CASSLGGPDTEAFF	TGTGCCAGCAGCTTAGGAGGGCCCGACACTGAAGCTTTCTTT
once	.	TRBV7-9	TRBJ1-2	CASSEIRGDYGYTF	TGTGCCAGCAGCGAGATCAGGGGAGACTATGGCTACACCTTC
.	.	TRBV30	TRBJ2-7	CAWSLGGASEQYF	TGTGCCTGGAGTTTAGGGGGGGCGTCCGAGCAGTACTTC
.	.	TRBV27	TRBJ1-5	CASSLTAPGSNQPQHF	TGTGCCAGCAGTTTGACAGCCCCCGGTAGCAATCAGCCCCAGCATTTT
.	.	TRBV7-8	TRBJ1-5	CASSLGRAAQEPQHF	TGTGCCAGCAGCTTAGGGCGGGCGGCCCAGGAGCCCCAGCATTTT
.	TRBD1	TRBV19	TRBJ1-3	CASQGVKANRNTIYF	TGTGCCAGCCAGGGGGTGAAGGCTAACAGAAACACCATATATTTT
.	.	TRBV7-2	TRBJ2-5	CASSSGETQYF	TGTGCCAGCAGCTCCGGAGAGACCCAGTACTTC
.	.	TRBV7-9	TRBJ2-2	CASSSRVNTGELFF	TGTGCCAGCAGCTCCCGGGTTAACACCGGGGAGCTGTTTTTT
.	.	TRBV6-1	TRBJ2-5	CASSEGGPETQYF	TGTGCCAGCAGTGAAGGCGGTCCGGAGACCCAGTACTTC
few	.	TRBV9	TRBJ1-1	CASSVSSGYMNTEAFF	TGTGCCAGCAGCGTAAGCAGCGGGTATATGAACACTGAAGCTTTCTTT
medium-sized	.	TRBV19	TRBJ1-5	CASSPAISQPQHF	TGTGCCAGTAGTCCTGCCATTAGTCAGCCCCAGCATTTT
.	.	TRBV9	TRBJ2-1	CASSPGVINEQFF	TGTGCCAGCTCCCCGGGAGTTATAAATGAGCAGTTCTTC
.	.	TRBV7-6	TRBJ2-5	CASSFEGRLRETQYF	TGTGCCAGCAGCTTTGAAGGCCGGTTGCGGGAGACCCAGTACTTC
.	.	TRBV5-6	TRBJ1-1	CASSQSGIGLHTEAFF	TGTGCCAGCAGCCAGAGTGGTATCGGGTTACACACTGAAGCTTTCTTT
.	.	TRBV7-9	TRBJ2-1	CASSISGTHNEQFF	TGTGCCAGCAGCATCAGCGGAACGCACAATGAGCAGTTCTTC
.	TRBD1	TRBV15	TRBJ2-2	CATTGTGGVWRPGELFF	TGTGCCACCACCGGGACAGGGGGCGTATGGCGTCCCGGGGAGCTGTTTTTT
.	TRBD1	TRBV6-1	TRBJ1-2	CASSSGDSQYGYTF	TGTGCCAGCAGTTCGGGGGACAGCCAGTATGGCTACACCTTC
once	.	TRBV2	TRBJ2-7	CASNGQSYEQYF	TGTGCCAGCAATGGGCAGTCCTACGAGCAGTACTTC
.	TRBD1	TRBV5-1	TRBJ1-6	CASSADRGNSPLHF	TGCGCCAGCAGCGCGGACAGGGGAAATTCACCCCTCCACTTT
.	TRBD2	TRBV4-1	TRBJ2-1	CASSQEFGTSGYNEQFF	TGCGCCAGCAGCCAAGAATTCGGGACTAGCGGCTACAATGAGCAGTTCTTC
.	TRBD1	TRBV28	TRBJ1-2	CASSFLGQGYGYTF	TGTGCCAGCAGTTTTTTGGGACAGGGATATGGCTACACCTTC
.	.	TRBV30	TRBJ1-2	CAWSVGVGLYGYTF	TGTGCCTGGAGTGTAGGGGTGGGACTCTATGGCTACACCTTC
.	TRBD1	TRBV9	TRBJ2-1	CASSVGTGGAVGPYNEQFF	TGTGCCAGCAGCGTAGGGACAGGGGGCGCGGTTGGACCCTACAATGAGCAGTTCTTC
.	TRBD1	TRBV9	TRBJ2-7	CASTRGSGGYEQYF	TGTGCCAGCACCAGGGGTTCAGGGGGATACGAGCAGTACTTC
.	TRBD2	TRBV5-1	TRBJ2-3	CASSLLAGSTDTQYF	TGCGCCAGCAGCCTACTAGCGGGGAGCACAGATACGCAGTATTTT
.	.	TRBV25-1	TRBJ2-5	CASSVQGTQYF	TGTGCCAGCAGTGTTCAGGGGACCCAGTACTTC
.	.	TRBV2	TRBJ1-1	CASSDETGIANTEAFF	TGTGCCAGCAGTGACGAGACAGGAATAGCGAACACTGAAGCTTTCTTT